The 11 T cell receptor beta chains in this list originate from one sample, sequenced in a study of shared clonotypes between healthy human individuals. Positively selected for CCR7, the CD45RO-negative cells used as naive CD8 cells excluded terminally differentiated effector memory CD45RA+ cells. Some clones are missing from TCRdb's copy, which holds only in-frame ones; the method was immunoSEQ multiplex PCR. The sample consists of approximately 2,200,000 clones, 85% to 95% of them appearing once. The sequenced sample was naive CD8+ T cells from PBMCs. The source is a man younger than 30 in good health. Some clones in this sample may be carry-over from other donors' samples.

V gene TRBV2 combines with J gene TRBJ1-2; no firm D call. There are 16 residues in the CDR3. Deletions cut 7 bases from V and 0 bases from J, with 18 bases between. Per germline, CDR1 SNHLY and CDR2 FYNNEI. The CDR3 DNA sequence: TGTGCCAGCACGGTAGGCATGGTCAAGACTAACTATGGCTACACCTTC. Its translation: CASTVGMVKTNYGYTF.

The V and J genes are TRBV9 and TRBJ2-5; 7 nucleotides agree with TRBD2. CDR3 size: 15 residues. The ends lost 2 bases at V and 5 bases at J; junction bases unmatched: 9. Germline V lookup: CDR1 SGDLS, CDR2 YYNGEE. This CDR3 is CASSVAGVGTETQYF. The CDR3 DNA reads as TGTGCCAGCAGCGTTGCGGGAGTCGGTACGGAGACCCAGTACTTC.

The chain links TRBV2 to TRBJ2-5, with 10 bases that match TRBD2. Germline V gene lookup returns CDR1 SNHLY and CDR2 FYNNEI. The CDR3 runs to 14 residues. V lost 8 bases, J lost 3 bases, and 6 bases stayed unmatched. The CDR3 DNA reads TGTGCCAGCTGTCGACTAGCGGGTGAAGAGACCCAGTACTTC. Amino acid sequence: CASCRLAGEETQYF.

V is TRBV6-1 and J is TRBJ2-7, with unresolved D. Trimming stripped 2 bases from V and 1 base from J, with 15 bases between. Germline V gene sequence: CDR1 MNHNS, CDR2 SASEGT. There are 16 residues in the CDR3. The CDR3 sequence: CASSEFWAESSYEQYF. The CDR3, as DNA: TGTGCCAGCAGTGAATTTTGGGCAGAGTCTTCCTACGAGCAGTACTTC.

Concerning this clone: The same CDR3 is also encoded by other DNA sequences in this sample. This rearrangement joins TRBV27 to TRBJ2-7; tentative D call: TRBD1 (6 bases). V was pared by 3 bases and J by 4 bases, with 10 bases between. CDR3 length equals 13 residues. Germline-derived CDR1 and CDR2 are MNHEY and SMNVEV (reference sequence). The CDR3 DNA reads as TGTGCCAGCAGTTTGGGACAACTATACGAGCAGTACTTC. Its translation: CASSLGQLYEQYF.

This chain links TRBV7-9 with TRBJ1-1; no reliable D call. This CDR3 spans 16 amino acids. V lost 1 base and J 2 bases, leaving 14 bases between the germline ends. Germline lookup yields CDR1 SEHNR and CDR2 FQNEAQ (reference sequence). CDR3 DNA sequence: TGTGCCAGCAGCTTAGGCGGGGAACACTTCAACACTGAAGCTTTCTTT. Translation gives CASSLGGEHFNTEAFF.

The genes are TRBV10-3 and TRBJ1-2, with D perhaps matching TRBD1 (6 bases). The germline CDR1 and CDR2 sequences are ENHRY and SYGVKD. V was trimmed by 0 bases and J by 10 bases, leaving 15 bases between them. The CDR3 is 14 amino acids. The CDR3 DNA sequence: TGTGCCATCAGTGAGTCCCCGGGGGCGTACGTCTACACCTTC. Translating it yields CAISESPGAYVYTF.

V usage is TRBV5-1 and J usage is TRBJ2-1; 7 bases are shared with TRBD2. The germline V gene has CDR1 SGHRS and CDR2 YFSETQ. Germline trimming cut 4 bases from V and 9 bases from J; bases unmatched to any gene: 10. This CDR3 is 14 amino acids long. CDR3 sequence reads: CASSPRWASGEQFF. The CDR3 DNA follows: TGCGCCAGCAGCCCCCGGTGGGCTAGCGGTGAGCAGTTCTTC.

The V call is TRBV27, the J call TRBJ2-7, with D tentatively TRBD1 (5 bases). The length of the CDR3 is 13 residues. Germline loops: CDR1 MNHEY, CDR2 SMNVEV (reference sequence). V was pared by 6 bases and J by 5 bases, with 14 bases between. The CDR3 sequence is CASRDYRFHEQYF. In DNA form, the CDR3 reads TGTGCCAGCAGAGATTACAGGTTCCACGAGCAGTACTTC.

On this clone: The same CDR3 arises from other DNA sequences in this sample as well. The rearrangement joins TRBV27 to TRBJ2-1; TRBD2 aligns across 13 bases. V was clipped by 3 bases and J by 8 bases; unmatched bases: 1. This CDR3 comprises 14 residues. In germline, CDR1 is MNHEY, CDR2 SMNVEV (reference sequence). Here the CDR3 reads CASSLGLAGYEQFF. CDR3 DNA sequence: TGTGCCAGCAGTTTGGGACTAGCGGGATATGAGCAGTTCTTC.

This chain joins TRBV9 and TRBJ2-5; tentative D call: TRBD1 (5 bases). The V end was cut by 7 bases, the J end by 2 bases, with 18 bases between. CDR1 and CDR2 from the germline V gene are SGDLS and YYNGEE. The CDR3 is made up of 15 amino acids. This chain's CDR3 is CASGQGRLGQETQYF. CDR3 in DNA: TGTGCCAGCGGTCAGGGTCGGTTAGGGCAAGAGACCCAGTACTTC.